These T cell receptor beta chains were read from a single sample in a study of shared clonotypes between healthy human individuals. The method was immunoSEQ multiplex PCR; TCRdb's version includes in-frame clones alone and lacks a portion of them. The sample has over 1.5 million clones; nearly 99% are singletons. Sequenced: naive CD4+ T cells sorted from blood. The receptors were sampled from a man aged 25-45 years in good health. The CDR3 runs from the conserved cysteine through the conserved F or W. The order of the fields is D gene, V gene, J gene, clone size, CDR3 protein, CDR3 DNA. A D gene is named only where the DNA matches it firmly. Clone size is given for some rows only: seen once, a few or many times, or a class if the clone is expanded.

.,TRBV9,TRBJ1-4,.,CASSTSPGLGEKLFF,TGTGCCAGCAGCACTAGCCCGGGGTTGGGAGAAAAACTGTTTTTT
TRBD2,TRBV18,TRBJ2-5,once,CASSPPSGTSETQYF,TGTGCCAGCTCCCCGCCTAGCGGGACCTCAGAGACCCAGTACTTC
.,TRBV7-9,TRBJ2-4,.,CASSLGYGAKNIQYF,TGTGCCAGCAGCTTGGGTTACGGAGCCAAAAACATTCAGTACTTC
.,TRBV28,TRBJ2-5,.,CASSNLRGRGVGETQYF,TGTGCCAGCAGCAACCTTCGGGGCAGGGGAGTCGGAGAGACCCAGTACTTC
.,TRBV5-1,TRBJ2-7,.,CASSLVGSYEQYF,TGCGCCAGCAGCTTGGTGGGGTCCTACGAGCAGTACTTC
.,TRBV5-4,TRBJ1-2,once,CASSLVPTNYGYTF,TGTGCCAGCAGCTTGGTACCGACTAACTATGGCTACACCTTC
.,TRBV28,TRBJ2-3,.,CASSLKVPDTQYF,TGTGCCAGCAGTTTAAAAGTGCCAGATACGCAGTATTTT
.,TRBV6-4,TRBJ2-1,.,CASRGTVGEQFF,TGTGCCAGCAGGGGGACTGTGGGTGAGCAGTTCTTC
TRBD1,TRBV19,TRBJ1-2,.,CASRTGGYFGYTF,TGTGCCAGTAGGACAGGGGGCTACTTTGGCTACACCTTC
TRBD2,TRBV27,TRBJ2-5,.,CASSSGLAGGETQYF,TGTGCCAGCAGTTCGGGACTAGCGGGAGGCGAGACCCAGTACTTC
.,TRBV10-3,TRBJ2-2,.,CAISEGTPNTGELFF,TGTGCCATCAGTGAGGGAACCCCTAACACCGGGGAGCTGTTTTTT
.,TRBV14,TRBJ2-7,.,CASSHAGVNYEQYF,TGTGCCAGCAGCCATGCCGGGGTCAATTACGAGCAGTACTTC